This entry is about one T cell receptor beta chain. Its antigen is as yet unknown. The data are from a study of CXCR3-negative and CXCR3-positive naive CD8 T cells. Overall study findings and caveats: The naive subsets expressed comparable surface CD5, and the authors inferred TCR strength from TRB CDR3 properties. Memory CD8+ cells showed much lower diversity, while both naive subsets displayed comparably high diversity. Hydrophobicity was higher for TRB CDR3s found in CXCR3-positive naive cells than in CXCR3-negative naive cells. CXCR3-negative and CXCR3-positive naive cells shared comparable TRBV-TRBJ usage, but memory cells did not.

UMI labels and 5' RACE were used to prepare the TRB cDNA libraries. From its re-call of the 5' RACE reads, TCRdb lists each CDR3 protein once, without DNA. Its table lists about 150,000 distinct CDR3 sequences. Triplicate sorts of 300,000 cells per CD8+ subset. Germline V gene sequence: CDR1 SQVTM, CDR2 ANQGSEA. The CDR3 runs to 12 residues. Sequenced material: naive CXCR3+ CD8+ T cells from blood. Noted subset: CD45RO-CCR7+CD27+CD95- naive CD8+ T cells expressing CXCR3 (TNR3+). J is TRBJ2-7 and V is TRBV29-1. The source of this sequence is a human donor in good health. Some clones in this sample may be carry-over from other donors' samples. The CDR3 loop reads CSVEGSNYEQYF.